The rows below give T cell receptor beta chains drawn from one sample of a study of neurological immune-mediated disorders. A single record per CDR3 protein comes from TCRdb applying MiXCR to the 5' RACE reads. This sample has about 90,000 distinct CDR3 sequences; around 13% occur once, and the top ten carry roughly 5%. Material: PBMCs. These receptors all come from a female donor with HTLV-1-associated myelopathy (HAM/TSP). CDR3s include the opening cysteine and the closing phenylalanine or tryptophan. A D gene is named only where the DNA matches it firmly. For some rows the clone size is stated as once, few or many, or as a class when expanded; others skip it.

>many|TRBV7-2|TRBJ1-3|.
CASSPGAGNTIYF
TGTGCCAGCAGCCCAGGGGCGGGAAACACCATATATTTT
>many|TRBV3-1|TRBJ1-1|TRBD1
CASSQGDRVMNTEAFF
TGTGCCAGCAGCCAAGGAGACAGGGTCATGAACACTGAAGCTTTCTTT
>many|TRBV7-8|TRBJ2-7|.
CASSLKGLPSYEQYF
TGTGCCAGCAGCTTAAAAGGGCTACCTTCCTACGAGCAGTACTTC
>.|TRBV6-2/TRBV6-3|TRBJ2-3|.
CASTIGFTDTQYF
TGTGCCAGCACGATTGGGTTCACAGATACGCAGTATTTT
>many|TRBV3-1|TRBJ2-2|.
CASSQRASNTGELFF
TGTGCCAGCAGCCAACGGGCATCGAACACCGGGGAGCTGTTTTTT
>many|TRBV29-1|TRBJ2-3|.
CSVALRAGVDTQYF
TGCAGCGTTGCCCTTAGGGCAGGGGTGGATACGCAGTATTTT
>many|TRBV4-2|TRBJ2-1|.
CASSQVGKQDNEQFF
TGTGCCAGCAGCCAAGTGGGGAAACAGGATAATGAGCAGTTCTTC
>once|TRBV5-1|TRBJ2-7|TRBD1
CASSEWTGGTEQYF
TGCGCCAGCAGCGAGTGGACAGGAGGTACCGAGCAGTACTTC
>many|TRBV2|TRBJ2-3|.
CASSDLQGGDTQYF
TGTGCCAGCAGTGATCTACAGGGTGGAGATACGCAGTATTTT
>many|TRBV6-1|TRBJ1-2|.
CASSGWTNYGYTF
TGTGCCAGCAGTGGATGGACTAACTATGGCTACACCTTC
>.|TRBV6-1|TRBJ1-4|.
CASRGKPGPEKLFF
TGTGCCAGCAGGGGTAAACCGGGACCTGAAAAACTGTTTTTT
>many|TRBV20-1|TRBJ2-3|.
CSARQGTDTQYF
TGCAGTGCTAGACAGGGCACAGATACGCAGTATTTT
>many|TRBV10-3|TRBJ2-5|.
CAISAQGEETQYF
TGTGCCATCAGTGCACAGGGTGAGGAGACCCAGTACTTC
>many|TRBV15|TRBJ2-3|.
CATSRDRLGGDTQYF
TGTGCCACCAGCAGAGATCGATTGGGGGGAGATACGCAGTATTTT
>few|TRBV7-6|TRBJ2-1|.
CASSARQGGQFF
TGTGCCAGCAGCGCCCGACAGGGAGGGCAGTTCTTC
>many|TRBV5-1|TRBJ2-6|TRBD2
CASSRGLAGTFGANVLTF
TGCGCCAGCAGTCGAGGTCTAGCGGGGACTTTTGGGGCCAACGTCCTGACTTTC
>many|TRBV5-6|TRBJ1-2|.
CASSLHRVKGYTF
TGTGCCAGCAGCTTGCATAGGGTTAAAGGCTACACCTTC
>many|TRBV20-1|TRBJ2-3|TRBD2
CSAPRGGTDTQYF
TGCAGTGCTCCTCGGGGGGGGACAGATACGCAGTATTTT
>many|TRBV27|TRBJ2-7|.
CASSLFVGLDEQYF
TGTGCCAGCAGTTTATTTGTGGGGCTCGACGAGCAGTACTTC
>many|TRBV20-1|TRBJ2-7|.
CSARGGGNKYEQYF
TGCAGTGCTAGGGGGGGAGGTAACAAATACGAGCAGTACTTC
>few|TRBV7-9|TRBJ1-6|TRBD1
CASSYRGYNSPLHF
TGTGCCAGCAGCTACAGGGGGTATAATTCACCCCTCCACTTT
>many|TRBV3-1|TRBJ2-4|TRBD2
CASSLKAGGNIQYF
TGTGCCAGCAGCCTCAAAGCGGGGGGGAACATTCAGTACTTC
>many|TRBV28|TRBJ2-5|.
CASSFGGRAQETQYF
TGTGCCAGCAGTTTCGGTGGGCGAGCACAAGAGACCCAGTACTTC
>few|TRBV7-2|TRBJ1-2|.
CASSLASGGGQGYGYTF
TGTGCCAGCAGCTTAGCCTCGGGGGGGGGGCAAGGCTATGGCTACACCTTC
>.|TRBV20-1|TRBJ2-1|TRBD2
CSARDTAGGPYNEQLF
TGCAGTGCTAGAGATACGGCGGGGGGGCCCTACAATGAGCAGTTATTC
>many|TRBV3-1|TRBJ1-4|.
CASSQVGGQPNEKLFF
TGTGCCAGCAGCCAAGTTGGAGGACAGCCTAATGAAAAACTGTTTTTT
>many|TRBV2|TRBJ2-1|TRBD2
CASSEASGGPYNEQFF
TGTGCCAGCAGTGAGGCTAGCGGGGGGCCTTACAATGAGCAGTTCTTC
>.|TRBV12-3/TRBV12-4|TRBJ2-7|TRBD2
CASSSIAGVYYEQYF
TGTGCCAGCAGTTCGATAGCGGGAGTGTACTACGAGCAGTACTTC
>many|TRBV7-8|TRBJ2-7|TRBD1
CASSSPGQGRYEQYF
TGTGCCAGCAGTTCCCCGGGACAGGGCCGCTACGAGCAGTACTTC
>many|TRBV5-1|TRBJ2-1|TRBD1
CASSWDSTYNEQFF
TGCGCCAGCAGCTGGGACAGCACCTACAATGAGCAGTTCTTC
>few|TRBV20-1|TRBJ2-1|TRBD2
CSAHLAGGLYNEQFF
TGCAGTGCTCACTTAGCGGGGGGCCTCTACAATGAGCAGTTCTTC